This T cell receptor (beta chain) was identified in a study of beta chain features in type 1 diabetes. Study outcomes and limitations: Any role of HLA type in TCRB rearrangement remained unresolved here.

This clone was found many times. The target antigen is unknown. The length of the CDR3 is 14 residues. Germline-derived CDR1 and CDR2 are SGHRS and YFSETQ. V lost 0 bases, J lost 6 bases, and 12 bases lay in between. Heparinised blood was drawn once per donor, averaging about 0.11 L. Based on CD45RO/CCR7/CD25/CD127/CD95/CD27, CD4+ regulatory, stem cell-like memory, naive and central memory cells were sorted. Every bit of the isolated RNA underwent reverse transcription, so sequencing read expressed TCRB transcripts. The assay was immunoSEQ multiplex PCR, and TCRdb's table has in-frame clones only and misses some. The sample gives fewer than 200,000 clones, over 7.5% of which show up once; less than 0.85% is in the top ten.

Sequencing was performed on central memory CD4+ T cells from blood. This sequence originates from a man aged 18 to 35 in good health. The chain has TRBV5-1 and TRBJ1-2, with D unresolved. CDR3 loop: CASSLDAALDGYTF. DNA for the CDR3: TGCGCCAGCAGCTTGGATGCCGCGCTGGATGGCTACACCTTC.